The 28 T cell receptor beta chains reported below all come from one sample, sequenced in a study of T cell responses to AZD1222 COVID-19 vaccine. The assay was immunoSEQ multiplex PCR, and TCRdb's table has in-frame clones only and misses some. In the table there are 150,000 or so clones, about 85% of which are singletons. Material: peripheral blood, obtained on day 0 of AZD1222 vaccination. The receptors originated from an adult in good health.

The chain uses TRBV9 and TRBJ2-7, with D unclear. Looked up from germline, CDR1 is SGDLS and CDR2 is YYNGEE. V was cut by 1 base and J by 0 bases, with 11 bases left in between. The CDR3 has 15 amino acids. The DNA for the CDR3 is TGTGCCAGCAGCGTAAGCGCCCAAAGCTCCTACGAGCAGTACTTC. It codes for CASSVSAQSSYEQYF.

The chain has TRBV4-3 and TRBJ1-2; a possible D gene is TRBD1 (5 bases). V was clipped by 4 bases and J by 0 bases, with 9 bases between them. The CDR3 is 14 amino acids. The germline V gene has CDR1 LGHNA and CDR2 YSLEER. The CDR3 DNA is TGCGCCAGCAGCCCGACAGCTTCTAACTATGGCTACACCTTC. Its protein is CASSPTASNYGYTF.

The genes are TRBV5-1 and TRBJ2-3; D unresolved. With 0 bases removed from V and 1 base from J, the gap between germline ends came to 6 bases. CDR3 length: 14 residues. CDR1 and CDR2 from the germline V gene are SGHRS and YFSETQ. The CDR3 DNA sequence: TGCGCCAGCAGCTTGGACGTGGGCACAGATACGCAGTATTTT. This sequence encodes CASSLDVGTDTQYF.

V and J are TRBV11-3 and TRBJ2-1; D possibly corresponds to TRBD2 (6 bases). Per germline, CDR1 SGHNT and CDR2 YENEEA. Deletions cut 5 bases from V and 6 bases from J, with 11 bases between. There are 13 residues in the CDR3. CDR3 loop: CASSAAGLNEQFF. The CDR3 DNA sequence: TGTGCCAGCAGCGCTGCGGGACTCAATGAGCAGTTCTTC.

This sequence joins TRBV3-1 (or the pseudogene TRBV3-2) and TRBJ1-2; tentative D call: TRBD1 (6 bases). This CDR3 has 13 amino acids. The germline V gene has CDR1 LGHDT and CDR2 YNNKEL (reference sequence). V lost 7 bases, J lost 7 bases, and 16 bases lay in between. CDR3 in amino acids: CASTLTGTPGYTF. The CDR3 region has the DNA TGTGCCAGCACCCTTACCGGGACACCTGGCTACACCTTC.

The rearrangement uses TRBV19 and TRBJ1-2; D is uncertain. The CDR3 contains 12 residues. Germline assignment: CDR1 LNHDA and CDR2 SQIVND (reference sequence). V lost 1 base to trimming and J lost 9 bases, with 9 bases between them. The CDR3 nucleotides read TGTGCCAGTAGTATAGTAGGCAGAAGCTACACCTTC. This encodes CASSIVGRSYTF.

The V and J genes are TRBV6-5 and TRBJ2-3, with D uncertain. Trimming took 7 bases from V and 1 from J, leaving 9 bases between them. The germline gives CDR1 MNHEY, CDR2 SVGAGI. The CDR3 consists of 13 residues. The CDR3 reads CASIPSGTDTQYF. The CDR3 DNA sequence: TGTGCCAGCATACCCAGCGGCACAGATACGCAGTATTTT.

The chain recombines TRBV10-3 with TRBJ1-2, with D unresolved. The CDR3 runs 15 residues. Per germline, CDR1 ENHRY and CDR2 SYGVKD. The V gene lost 4 bases and the J gene lost 0 bases, with 12 bases spanning the gap. The CDR3, as DNA: TGTGCCATCAGTGGCGCAGAATTTTCTAACTATGGCTACACCTTC. As protein: CAISGAEFSNYGYTF.

There are a few counts of this clone. V is TRBV28 and J is TRBJ1-2; TRBD1 might be the D (5 bases). This CDR3 is built from 15 residues. The germline V gene has CDR1 MDHEN and CDR2 SYDVKM. V was pared by 5 bases and J by 5 bases, with 18 bases between. CDR3 nucleotides: TGTGCCAGCAGTGCACCGCCCGGGACCGCGTATGGCTACACCTTC. Amino acid sequence: CASSAPPGTAYGYTF.

The rearrangement joins TRBV12-3 or TRBV12-4 to TRBJ1-2, with 7 bases identical to TRBD1. V was pared by 6 bases and J by 7 bases, with 8 bases of the junction left unmatched. This CDR3 spans 13 amino acids. CDR3 loop: CASSRQGVGGYTF. The CDR3 bases are TGTGCCAGCAGCCGACAGGGAGTAGGTGGCTACACCTTC.

The chain employs TRBV12-3 or TRBV12-4 and TRBJ2-7; the D gene is possibly TRBD2 (5 bases). This CDR3 has 13 amino acids. V was cut by 6 bases and J by 4 bases, with 13 bases left in between. The CDR3 is CASRPAGGYEQYF. The CDR3 nucleotides are TGTGCCAGCAGACCGGCGGGCGGTTACGAGCAGTACTTC.

The chain is built from TRBV5-1 and TRBJ2-3; 9 bases align to TRBD1. Germline values: CDR1 SGHRS, CDR2 YFSETQ. The CDR3 is 15 residues long. V dropped 4 bases and J dropped 3; count of bases not matched to a gene: 6. The CDR3 here is CASSLRTGVTDTQYF. The CDR3 region has the DNA TGCGCCAGCAGCCTACGGACAGGGGTGACAGATACGCAGTATTTT.

Worth noting for this clone: This sample includes further DNA sequences coding for the same CDR3. V and J are TRBV5-1 and TRBJ1-4; 8 bases fit TRBD1. The ends lost 4 bases at V and 6 bases at J; junction bases unmatched: 5. CDR3 size: 14 residues. Germline values: CDR1 SGHRS, CDR2 YFSETQ. The CDR3 protein is CASSPGQGYEKLFF. The CDR3 DNA reads TGCGCCAGCAGCCCAGGACAGGGTTATGAAAAACTGTTTTTT.

The chain links TRBV7-8 to TRBJ2-7; D is possibly TRBD1 (6 bases). The CDR3 loop spans 14 amino acids. Germline CDR1 and CDR2: SGHVS and FQNEAQ. V gave up 1 base and J gave up 6 bases, with 13 bases separating them. DNA of the CDR3: TGTGCCAGCAGCTTAGTGGGCAGGGGACCCGAGCAGTACTTC. It translates to CASSLVGRGPEQYF.

V and J are TRBV7-2 and TRBJ1-5, with 9 bases identical to TRBD1. The CDR3 consists of 17 residues. Germline V lookup: CDR1 SGHTA, CDR2 FQGNSA. V lost 1 base, J lost 6 bases, and 10 bases stayed unmatched. CDR3 sequence: CASSLVGTGIKGQPQHF. DNA of the CDR3: TGTGCCAGCAGCTTAGTCGGGACAGGGATCAAGGGTCAGCCCCAGCATTTT.

The chain recombines TRBV4-2 with TRBJ2-4; D is undetermined. Trimming shortened V by 0 bases and J by 0 bases, and 15 bases separated the two germline ends. The germline V gene has CDR1 LGHNA and CDR2 YNFKEQ. CDR3 length: 18 residues. CDR3 loop: CASSQETELSIAKNIQYF. The CDR3 nucleotides read TGTGCCAGCAGCCAAGAAACAGAACTTTCCATAGCCAAAAACATTCAGTACTTC.

This chain joins TRBV6-5 and TRBJ1-5, with TRBD1 as a possible D gene (5 bases). There are 13 residues in the CDR3. The V gene's germline CDR1 is MNHEY and CDR2 SVGAGI. The DNA for the CDR3 is TGTGCGCAGGGAGGTAATGGCAATCAGCCCCAGCATTTT. It is translated as CAQGGNGNQPQHF.

The rearrangement uses TRBV6-6 and TRBJ1-2; TRBD1 matches at 8 bases. J gave up 4 bases and V 6 bases, and 4 bases lay outside the gene matches. Germline values: CDR1 MNHNY, CDR2 SVGAGI (reference sequence). CDR3 length equals 13 residues. DNA for the CDR3: TGTGCCAGCAGACAGGGGGAGGGCTATGGCTACACCTTC. Translating it yields CASRQGEGYGYTF.

The J gene is TRBJ1-4, the V gene TRBV19; D is possibly TRBD1 (5 bases). Germline CDR1 LNHDA, CDR2 SQIVND (reference sequence). This CDR3 has 15 amino acids. V was shortened by 5 bases and J by 5 bases, with 15 bases between the two germline ends. The CDR3 DNA follows: TGTGCCAGTAGTGTGACTATGGGGGTAAATGAAAAACTGTTTTTT. Translation gives CASSVTMGVNEKLFF.

This chain joins TRBV6-5 and TRBJ2-1; TRBD2 matches 10 bases. The CDR3 extends over 14 amino acids. V lost 5 bases and J lost 8; bases outside the gene matches: 6. Germline V gene sequence: CDR1 MNHEY, CDR2 SVGAGI. The CDR3 DNA sequence: TGTGCCAGCAGTCTCCAGCGGGGGGGCCATGAGCAGTTCTTC. Translated, it gives CASSLQRGGHEQFF.

This clone was counted a single time. This chain connects TRBV3-1 (or the pseudogene TRBV3-2) to TRBJ2-3; the D call may be TRBD1 or TRBD2 (6 bases each). V dropped 0 bases and J dropped 0 bases, with 13 bases sitting between them. The CDR3 is 17 amino acids. Germline V gene sequence: CDR1 LGHDT, CDR2 YNNKEL (reference sequence). CDR3 nucleotide sequence: TGTGCCAGCAGCCAAGATCCCCCCGGGGGCAGCACAGATACGCAGTATTTT. Protein: CASSQDPPGGSTDTQYF.

The V call is TRBV7-2, the J call TRBJ1-6, with a weak D call TRBD1 (5 bases). Germline lookup yields CDR1 SGHTA and CDR2 FQGNSA. Trimming pared 9 bases from V and 9 bases from J, leaving 18 bases between. The CDR3 length is 14 residues. In DNA, the CDR3 is TGTGCCAGTGGGGGGTCGGCAGGGAGTTCACCCCTCCACTTT. This codes for CASGGSAGSSPLHF.

The chain carries TRBV7-2 and TRBJ1-5; D is ambiguous. The CDR3 consists of 12 residues. Trimming cost V 5 bases and J 4 bases, with 6 bases left between them. From germline, CDR1 is SGHTA and CDR2 FQGNSA. The CDR3 sequence: CASSQRNQPQHF. CDR3 nucleotides: TGTGCCAGCAGCCAGAGAAATCAGCCCCAGCATTTT.

The chain carries TRBV12-3 or TRBV12-4 and TRBJ1-6; no definite D call. The ends were cut back, 5 bases at V and 3 bases at J, with 5 bases in the middle. The CDR3 spans 13 residues. Here the CDR3 reads CASSPRYNSPLHF. The CDR3 nucleotides read TGTGCCAGCAGTCCCCGCTATAATTCACCCCTCCACTTT.

This chain uses TRBV27 with TRBJ1-2; D is uncertain. Germline V gene lookup returns CDR1 MNHEY and CDR2 SMNVEV (reference sequence). CDR3 length: 14 amino acids. V dropped 3 bases and J dropped 8 bases, with 16 bases sitting between them. The CDR3 here is CASSLASSLGGYTF. The CDR3 DNA is TGTGCCAGCAGTTTGGCGTCTTCCCTGGGGGGCTACACCTTC.

The V call is TRBV28, the J call TRBJ1-2; 7 nucleotides agree with TRBD1. The CDR3 covers 12 residues. The V segment lost 8 bases and the J segment 8 bases; nucleotides outside the gene matches: 8. Germline V gives CDR1 MDHEN, CDR2 SYDVKM. The CDR3 DNA reads as TGTGCCAGCGGATACAGGGGAGGGGGCTACACCTTC. Its protein product is CASGYRGGGYTF.

The rearrangement joins TRBV20-1 to TRBJ1-1; D ambiguous. V shed 4 bases and J shed 1 base, with 4 bases lying between them. Germline assignment: CDR1 DFQATT and CDR2 SNEGSKA (reference sequence). The CDR3 runs 11 residues. The CDR3 protein is CSANENTEAFF. The CDR3 nucleotides read TGCAGTGCTAATGAGAACACTGAAGCTTTCTTT.

The chain combines TRBV10-3 with TRBJ1-1; TRBD1 matches 8 bases. Germline CDR1 ENHRY, CDR2 SYGVKD. Trimming removed 6 bases from V and 4 bases from J; junction bases left unmatched: 13. The CDR3 has 16 residues. For the CDR3, the DNA is TGTGCCATCAGCCCATTACAGGGGGGTGATAGCACTGAAGCTTTCTTT. Residues: CAISPLQGGDSTEAFF.